Below are 2 T cell receptor beta chains sequenced from a single sample in a study of blood T cell repertoires in COVID-19. Produced via immunoSEQ multiplex PCR; TCRdb's table is partial and in-frame only. The sample carries roughly 100,000 clones, more than 75% recorded once. Input material: peripheral blood. The receptors were gathered from a human donor in a cohort sampled during active COVID-19.

The chain carries TRBV27 and TRBJ2-3; 9 bases line up with TRBD2. Trimming at V came to 5 bases and at J to 1 base, leaving 4 bases not matched to a gene. Germline V gene data show CDR1 as MNHEY and CDR2 as SMNVEV (reference sequence). The CDR3 is made up of 15 amino acids. The CDR3 nucleotides read TGTGCCAGCAGTCTATGGACTAGCGGCACAGATACGCAGTATTTT. Translating it yields CASSLWTSGTDTQYF.

This chain connects TRBV11-2 to TRBJ2-7; D remains ambiguous. The V and J ends lost 1 base and 2 bases respectively, with 9 bases between them. Germline assignment: CDR1 SGHAT and CDR2 FQNNGV. CDR3 length: 14 amino acids. The chain's CDR3 is CASSLVQSTYEQYF. The CDR3 DNA reads TGTGCCAGCAGCTTAGTTCAGTCCACCTACGAGCAGTACTTC.